One sample yielded the 25 T cell receptor beta chains listed below, sequenced in a study of blood T cell repertoires in COVID-19. Data came from immunoSEQ multiplex PCR; TCRdb stores just in-frame clones and leaves some out. The table has a few hundred thousand clones, 85% to 90% seen once. Sequenced sample: PBMCs or T cells enriched from blood (not recorded which). These receptors came from a woman under 30 who had recovered from COVID-19.

V usage is TRBV7-2 and J usage is TRBJ2-7; 11 nucleotides align to TRBD2. Germline trimming cut 6 bases from V and 7 bases from J; bases unmatched to any gene: 8. The CDR3 is made up of 14 amino acids. Germline CDR1 SGHTA, CDR2 FQGNSA. The CDR3 DNA follows: TGTGCCAGCAGACCTACTAGCGGGGGTTTTGAGCAGTACTTC. Encoded protein: CASRPTSGGFEQYF.

The chain links TRBV6-5 to TRBJ1-2, with 8 bases matching TRBD1. Germline V gives CDR1 MNHEY, CDR2 SVGAGI. The CDR3 is 13 residues long. The V gene end was trimmed by 6 bases and the J gene end by 7 bases; junction bases not matched to a gene: 7. In DNA form, the CDR3 reads TGTGCCAGCAGCGGACAGGGAGGATCTGGCTACACCTTC. Translating gives CASSGQGGSGYTF.

This clone has more than one count but fewer than ten. V gene TRBV2 combines with J gene TRBJ2-5, with D hard to call. The germline V gene encodes CDR1 SNHLY and CDR2 FYNNEI. CDR3 length equals 11 residues. V was trimmed by 5 bases and J by 3 bases, leaving 4 bases between them. For the CDR3, the DNA is TGTGCCAGCAGTATAGAAGAGACCCAGTACTTC. It is translated as CASSIEETQYF. Based on the CDR3 plus reference TRBV2 and TRBJ2-5, the full variable domain is EPEVTQTPSHQVTQMGQEVILRCVPISNHLYFYWYRQILGQKVEFLVSFYNNEISEKSEIFDDQFSVERPDGSNFTLKIRSTKLEDSAMYFCASSIEETQYFGPGTRLLVL.

The V gene is TRBV3-1 (or the pseudogene TRBV3-2), the J gene TRBJ2-3; weak D call: TRBD2 (5 bases). Per the germline V gene, CDR1 is LGHDT and CDR2 is YNNKEL (reference sequence). This CDR3 comprises 13 residues. Trimming shortened V by 3 bases and J by 1 base, and 5 bases separated the two germline ends. CDR3 loop: CASSHGGTDTQYF. The CDR3 region has the DNA TGTGCCAGCAGCCACGGGGGCACAGATACGCAGTATTTT.

J is TRBJ2-5 and V is TRBV5-1, with 9 bases aligning to TRBD2. The CDR3 spans 17 residues. V dropped 0 bases and J dropped 5; count of bases not matched to a gene: 11. Looked up from germline, CDR1 is SGHRS and CDR2 is YFSETQ. The CDR3 loop is CASSLGALAGTGETQYF. CDR3 in DNA: TGCGCCAGCAGCTTGGGAGCGCTAGCGGGGACCGGGGAGACCCAGTACTTC.

The chain is built from TRBV13 and TRBJ2-7, with D possibly matching TRBD1 (5 bases). The CDR3 sequence is 13 residues long. Germline V gene sequence: CDR1 PRHDT, CDR2 FYEKMQ (reference sequence). V shed 1 base and J shed 6 bases, with 10 bases lying between them. The CDR3 region is CASSLEVQAEQYF. DNA for the CDR3: TGTGCCAGCAGCTTAGAAGTACAGGCCGAGCAGTACTTC.

The V call is TRBV6-1, the J call TRBJ1-1, with a possible D match to TRBD1 (5 bases). Germline V lookup: CDR1 MNHNS, CDR2 SASEGT. This CDR3 is 15 amino acids long. Trimming stripped 3 bases from V and 0 bases from J, with 11 bases between. The CDR3 spells CASSEQGNLNTEAFF. Here the CDR3 DNA reads TGTGCCAGCAGTGAGCAGGGCAATTTGAACACTGAAGCTTTCTTT.

V is TRBV11-2 and J is TRBJ2-7; no definite D call. CDR3 length: 12 amino acids. Trimming took 2 bases from V and 3 from J, leaving 5 bases between them. Germline V gives CDR1 SGHAT, CDR2 FQNNGV. CDR3 amino acids: CASSLSVYEQYF. CDR3 bases: TGTGCCAGCAGCTTATCGGTCTACGAGCAGTACTTC.

The CDR3 loop is CASSPRAPGQKETQYF. As DNA, the CDR3 is TGTGCCAGCAGCCCACGCGCCCCGGGACAGAAAGAGACCCAGTACTTC. V usage is TRBV11-2 and J usage is TRBJ2-5, with 7 bases matching TRBD1. Germline CDR1 SGHAT, CDR2 FQNNGV. V was clipped by 5 bases and J by 3 bases; unmatched bases: 12. CDR3 size: 16 residues.

The rearrangement joins TRBV6-2 or TRBV6-3 to TRBJ1-1; D is undetermined. This CDR3 region has 12 residues. In germline, CDR1 is MNHEY, CDR2 SVGEGT. V was cut by 2 bases and J by 11 bases, with 12 bases left in between. CDR3 DNA: TGTGCCAGCAGTTACCTGACGGGTGACGCTTTCTTT. It translates to CASSYLTGDAFF.

J is TRBJ1-1 and V is TRBV29-1; D not certain. The germline V gene has CDR1 SQVTM and CDR2 ANQGSEA. Trimming shortened V by 7 bases and J by 7 bases, and 22 bases separated the two germline ends. This CDR3 comprises 14 residues. The CDR3 coding sequence is TGCAGCGGATTGGGGTGGACGGAGGATAGTGAAGCTTTCTTT. Residues: CSGLGWTEDSEAFF.

This clone was seen a few times. Written as DNA, the CDR3 is TGTGCCAGCAGCTTAGGCCGGACAGTATCCCTCCGAGGCTACACCTTC. This codes for CASSLGRTVSLRGYTF. The chain employs TRBV11-2 and TRBJ1-2; possibly TRBD1 for D (6 bases). The CDR3 is 16 amino acids. The V gene's germline CDR1 is SGHAT and CDR2 FQNNGV. Trimming stripped 1 base from V and 8 bases from J, with 20 bases between.

The V call is TRBV4-1, the J call TRBJ1-4, with D possibly being TRBD1 (6 bases). The V and J ends lost 7 bases and 7 bases respectively, with 13 bases between them. The CDR3 has 13 residues. Per the germline V gene, CDR1 is MGHRA and CDR2 is YSYEKL. The CDR3 loop reads CASKRPGAEKLFF. DNA for the CDR3: TGCGCCAGCAAACGGCCAGGGGCTGAAAAACTGTTTTTT.

V and J are TRBV7-9 and TRBJ1-2; D gene unclear. The V and J ends lost 5 bases and 2 bases respectively, with 12 bases between them. Germline CDR1 SEHNR, CDR2 FQNEAQ (reference sequence). This CDR3 is 14 amino acids long. Here the CDR3 DNA reads TGTGCCAGCAGCCCAGCGACGGCCAACTATGGCTACACCTTC. It encodes CASSPATANYGYTF.

The chain has TRBV18 and TRBJ1-1; TRBD1 is a possible D gene (6 bases). Germline V gene sequence: CDR1 KGHSH, CDR2 LQKENI. There are 13 residues in the CDR3. Deletions cut 4 bases from V and 10 bases from J, with 16 bases between. CDR3 sequence: CASSREDSWGAFF. The CDR3 DNA reads as TGTGCCAGCTCACGCGAGGACAGTTGGGGAGCTTTCTTT. Supplemented by reference TRBV18 and TRBJ1-1, the full variable domain reads NAGVMQNPRHLVRRRGQEARLRCSPMKGHSHVYWYRQLPEEGLKFMVYLQKENIIDESGMPKERFSAEFPKEGPSILRIQQVVRGDSAAYFCASSREDSWGAFFGQGTRLTVV.

The V call is TRBV18, the J call TRBJ1-3; 7 bases align to TRBD1. The CDR3 runs to 15 residues. The V segment lost 5 bases and the J segment 0 bases; nucleotides outside the gene matches: 4. Germline V gives CDR1 KGHSH, CDR2 LQKENI. The CDR3 bases are TGTGCCAGCTCAAGAGGGGGCCCCTCTGGAAACACCATATATTTT. Its translation is CASSRGGPSGNTIYF.

This clone was observed a single time. The chain links TRBV27 to TRBJ2-7; a possible D gene is TRBD2 (6 bases). Trimming took 3 bases from V and 3 from J, leaving 24 bases between them. Looked up from germline, CDR1 is MNHEY and CDR2 is SMNVEV (reference sequence). The CDR3 consists of 18 residues. DNA of the CDR3: TGTGCCAGCAGTTTCTTTTTCCCTCCCGGGACGGGGGACTACGAGCAGTACTTC. Its translation: CASSFFFPPGTGDYEQYF.

This chain uses TRBV6-5 with TRBJ2-2; tentatively, D is TRBD2 (6 bases). Trimming pared 4 bases from V and 5 bases from J, leaving 14 bases between. Germline V gene sequence: CDR1 MNHEY, CDR2 SVGAGI. The CDR3 runs 15 residues. In DNA form, the CDR3 reads TGTGCCAGCAGTTCCAGCGGGTTATGGACCGGGGAGCTGTTTTTT. Translation: CASSSSGLWTGELFF.

This clone was counted a single time. The V and J genes are TRBV24-1 and TRBJ2-1; 7 bases line up with TRBD2. The trim removed 5 bases at V and 7 bases at J, leaving 7 bases unmatched. Per the germline V gene, CDR1 is KGHDR and CDR2 is SFDVKD. The CDR3 is made up of 14 amino acids. CDR3 DNA sequence: TGTGCCACCAGTGCGACGGGGGGATTAAATGAGCAGTTCTTC. Amino acids: CATSATGGLNEQFF.

This clone was observed once. The genes are TRBV5-1 and TRBJ2-1; 7 bases fit TRBD1. V lost 1 base, J lost 7 bases, and 5 bases stayed unmatched. Per germline, CDR1 SGHRS and CDR2 YFSETQ. The CDR3 covers 14 residues. In nucleotides, the CDR3 is TGCGCCAGCAGCTTGCCCACAGGGGTAAATGAGCAGTTCTTC. Translating it yields CASSLPTGVNEQFF.

This clone was seen just once. The rearrangement links TRBV7-9 to TRBJ1-4, with D possibly matching TRBD1 (5 bases). CDR1 SEHNR and CDR2 FQNEAQ come from the germline V gene (reference sequence). V shed 2 bases and J shed 5 bases, with 12 bases lying between them. The CDR3 length is 15 residues. The CDR3 region is CASSLKGNINEKLFF. The CDR3 DNA reads TGTGCCAGCAGCTTAAAGGGGAATATAAATGAAAAACTGTTTTTT.

The genes are TRBV19 and TRBJ1-5; unclear D gene. The CDR3 contains 15 residues. Germline values: CDR1 LNHDA, CDR2 SQIVND (reference sequence). V was shortened by 9 bases and J by 5 bases, with 20 bases between the two germline ends. The CDR3 here is CASSKRFGLDQPQHF. As DNA, the CDR3 is TGTGCCAGCTCCAAACGTTTCGGGTTGGATCAGCCCCAGCATTTT.

The chain recombines TRBV20-1 with TRBJ2-5; 10 bases align to TRBD1. The CDR3 runs 16 residues. After removal of 3 bases from V and 1 base from J, the junction contained 8 bases not matched to a gene. Germline V gives CDR1 DFQATT, CDR2 SNEGSKA (reference sequence). The CDR3 sequence is CSASGGTGAAQETQYF. CDR3 bases: TGCAGTGCTAGTGGCGGGACAGGGGCGGCCCAAGAGACCCAGTACTTC.

The chain uses TRBV15 and TRBJ2-7; 8 bases line up with TRBD1. Germline V gives CDR1 LNHNV, CDR2 YYDKDF (reference sequence). The CDR3 runs 14 residues. V lost 2 bases, J lost 4 bases, and 4 bases stayed unmatched. CDR3 in amino acids: CATSRLQGAYEQYF. The CDR3 nucleotides are TGTGCCACCAGCAGACTCCAGGGGGCTTACGAGCAGTACTTC.

The rearrangement joins TRBV7-9 to TRBJ1-2; the match to TRBD1 covers 9 bases. The junction had 4 bases not matched to a gene; V was cut back by 6 bases and J by 2 bases. This CDR3 comprises 14 residues. Per the germline V gene, CDR1 is SEHNR and CDR2 is FQNEAQ (reference sequence). The CDR3 region is CASSSGTGNYGYTF. The CDR3 DNA reads as TGTGCCAGCAGTTCCGGGACAGGGAACTATGGCTACACCTTC.